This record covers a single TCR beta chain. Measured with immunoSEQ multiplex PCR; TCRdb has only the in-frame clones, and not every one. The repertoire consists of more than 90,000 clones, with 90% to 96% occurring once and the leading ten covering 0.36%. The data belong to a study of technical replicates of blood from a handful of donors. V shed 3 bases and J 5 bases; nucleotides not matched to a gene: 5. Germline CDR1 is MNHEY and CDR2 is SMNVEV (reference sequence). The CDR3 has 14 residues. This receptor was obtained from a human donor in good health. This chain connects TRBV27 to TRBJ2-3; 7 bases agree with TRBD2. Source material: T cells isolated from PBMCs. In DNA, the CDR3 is TGTGCCAGCAGTTTTTATGCTAGCGGAGATACGCAGTATTTT. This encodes CASSFYASGDTQYF.